This T cell receptor (beta chain) was captured by sequencing in a study of blood T cell repertoires in COVID-19. Germline V gene data show CDR1 as MNHNS and CDR2 as SASEGT. This CDR3 is built from 15 residues. V was cut by 3 bases and J by 5 bases, with 16 bases left in between. In the original workflow: Reference gene primer amplification in the assay estimated nucleated cell counts. The repertoire was sequenced with immunoSEQ multiplex PCR; TCRdb's copy has only in-frame clones and lacks some. D and trimming come from the DNA, and the V and J calls and clone size come from that table. The sample consists of around 300,000 clones, approximately 83% of them appearing once.

The sequence was collected from a woman aged 50 to 60 who had recovered from COVID-19. The V gene is TRBV6-1, the J gene TRBJ2-5, with D perhaps matching TRBD2 (6 bases). Sample: peripheral blood. The CDR3 bases are TGTGCCAGCAGTGATGCCCGCCAGCGGGCGGAGACCCAGTACTTC. Amino acids: CASSDARQRAETQYF.